These T cell receptor beta chains were read from a single sample in a study of blood T cell repertoires in COVID-19. Libraries were prepared by immunoSEQ multiplex PCR; TCRdb keeps only in-frame clonotypes and omits some of them. The top ten hold around 40% of the sample, which has under 50,000 clones, about 80% seen once. The specimen sequenced was peripheral blood. The receptor source for this set is a man older than 75 with active or convalescent COVID-19. Each CDR3 is given with its conserved first and last residue. Each record gives: J gene, V gene, clone size, D gene, CDR3 protein, CDR3 DNA. D genes are given only for firm matches. Clone size is not always given. Where it is, it says once, few, many or a class for expanded clones.

TRBJ2-1	TRBV28	.	TRBD1	CASSNYRGAYNEQFF	TGTGCCAGCAGTAATTACAGGGGGGCCTACAATGAGCAGTTCTTC
TRBJ2-7	TRBV9	.	TRBD2	CASSPGGAELFEQYF	TGTGCCAGCAGCCCGGGAGGGGCAGAGCTATTCGAGCAGTACTTC
TRBJ2-7	TRBV7-2	.	.	CASSRIPDGTYEQYF	TGTGCCAGCAGCAGGATTCCCGACGGGACCTACGAGCAGTACTTC
TRBJ2-2	TRBV28	few	.	CASSLIATGELFF	TGTGCCAGCAGTTTAATCGCGACCGGGGAGCTGTTTTTT
TRBJ2-5	TRBV28	.	.	CASSLGVRQIQETQYF	TGTGCCAGCAGTTTAGGGGTAAGACAGATCCAAGAGACCCAGTACTTC
TRBJ1-4	TRBV10-1	few	TRBD1	CASNRGSFEKLFF	TGCGCCAGCAACAGGGGTAGTTTTGAAAAACTGTTTTTT
TRBJ2-2	TRBV7-3	.	.	CASSLIGGRTGELFF	TGTGCCAGCAGCTTAATCGGGGGGCGAACCGGGGAGCTGTTTTTT
TRBJ2-1	TRBV5-1	.	TRBD1	CASSGDRAAYNEQFF	TGCGCCAGCAGCGGTGACAGGGCCGCCTACAATGAGCAGTTCTTC
TRBJ2-7	TRBV7-8	few	.	CASSSGLLYEQYF	TGTGCCAGCAGCTCCGGACTGCTTTACGAGCAGTACTTC
TRBJ2-4	TRBV28	.	.	CASSFARDAGRDIQYF	TGTGCCAGCAGTTTCGCCAGGGACGCCGGGAGAGACATTCAGTACTTC
TRBJ2-1	TRBV4-2	few	.	CASSQESGVTNEQFF	TGTGCCAGCAGCCAAGAGTCAGGGGTTACGAATGAGCAGTTCTTC
TRBJ2-5	TRBV4-3	.	TRBD2	CASSQDRSGGQETQYF	TGCGCCAGCAGCCAAGACCGTAGCGGGGGCCAAGAGACCCAGTACTTC
TRBJ1-2	TRBV18	.	.	CASSSVTGYGYTF	TGTGCCAGCTCATCGGTAACAGGGTATGGCTACACCTTC
TRBJ1-2	TRBV5-1	.	.	CASSVQNFNYGYTF	TGCGCCAGCAGTGTCCAAAATTTTAACTATGGCTACACCTTC
TRBJ2-5	TRBV9	.	.	CASSVAQGLAETQYF	TGTGCCAGCAGCGTAGCCCAGGGGCTGGCGGAGACCCAGTACTTC
TRBJ1-1	TRBV7-9	.	TRBD1	CASSLGTGGNTEAFF	TGTGCCAGCAGCTTAGGGACAGGCGGTAACACTGAAGCTTTCTTT
TRBJ2-2	TRBV5-4	.	.	CASSLAQDSPRTGELFF	TGTGCCAGCAGCTTGGCTCAGGACAGTCCCCGCACCGGGGAGCTGTTTTTT
TRBJ2-1	TRBV5-4	.	TRBD1	CASSEGQAKNEQFF	TGTGCCAGCAGCGAGGGACAGGCGAAGAATGAGCAGTTCTTC
TRBJ1-4	TRBV6-6	.	TRBD1	CASSYPTQGAGEKLFF	TGTGCCAGCAGTTACCCGACCCAGGGGGCGGGAGAAAAACTGTTTTTT
TRBJ1-3	TRBV5-1	few	.	CASSSGQSGNTIYF	TGCGCCAGCAGCTCTGGACAGTCTGGAAACACCATATATTTT
TRBJ2-5	TRBV29-1	.	.	CSVDLGGPETQYF	TGCAGCGTTGATTTGGGGGGGCCGGAGACCCAGTACTTC
TRBJ1-6	TRBV5-1	.	.	CASSLGQGGSPLHF	TGCGCCAGCAGCTTGGGGCAGGGAGGATCACCCCTCCACTTT